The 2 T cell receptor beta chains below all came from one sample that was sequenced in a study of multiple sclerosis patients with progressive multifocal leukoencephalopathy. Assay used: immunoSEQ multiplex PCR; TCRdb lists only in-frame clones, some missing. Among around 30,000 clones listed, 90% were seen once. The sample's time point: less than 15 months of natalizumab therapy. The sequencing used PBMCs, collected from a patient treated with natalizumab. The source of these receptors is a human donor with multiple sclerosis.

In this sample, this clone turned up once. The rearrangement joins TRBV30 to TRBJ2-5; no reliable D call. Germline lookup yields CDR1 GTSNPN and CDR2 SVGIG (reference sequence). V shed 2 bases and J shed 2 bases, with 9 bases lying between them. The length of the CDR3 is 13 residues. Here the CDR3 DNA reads TGTGCCTGGAGTCTGGGGAAACAAGAGACCCAGTACTTC. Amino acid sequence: CAWSLGKQETQYF.

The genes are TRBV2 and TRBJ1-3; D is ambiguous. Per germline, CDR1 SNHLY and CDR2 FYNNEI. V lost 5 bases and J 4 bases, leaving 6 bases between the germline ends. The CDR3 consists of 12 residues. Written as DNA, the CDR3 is TGTGCCAGCAGTCTTTCCGGAAACACCATATATTTT. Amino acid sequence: CASSLSGNTIYF.